Listed below are T cell receptor beta chains from one sample, sequenced in a study of T cell repertoires in cytomegalovirus infection. A single record per CDR3 protein comes from TCRdb applying MiXCR to the reads. The sample has 200,000 to 300,000 distinct CDR3 sequences; approximately 6.7% are singletons. Sequenced sample: PBMCs. All receptors derive from a human donor in good health (CMV status not recorded). Some clones in this sample may be carry-over from other donors' samples. The conserved cysteine and the conserved F or W are not part of the CDR3 here. The order of the fields is V gene, clone size, CDR3 protein. Expanded clones get a size class; other rows say once, few or many, or leave the size out.

TRBV7-8,many,ASSLALFWVDKANYGYT
TRBV7-9,many,ASSFASRPYGYT
TRBV7-8,once,ASSLDVNTIY
TRBV25-1,many,ASRFTANTEAF
TRBV25-1,few,ASRGQGATGYT
TRBV6-5,many,ASSSTGAGYEQY
TRBV28,many,ASSLPSNQPQH
TRBV4-1,many,ASGPRPGLNEKLF
TRBV5-1,.,ASSWISGTANTEAF
TRBV10-3,.,AIIISSSYNEQF
TRBV20-1,few,SASASGTDTQY
TRBV5-1,many,ASSLDGPSLNSPLH
TRBV2,many,ASSEGRDRVLF
TRBV9,few,ASSPDPRGADNEQF
TRBV7-9,many,ASSPRVQSPNTGELF
TRBV6-2/TRBV6-3,many,ASSKGDRVSNTGELF
TRBV5-4,.,ASSFPAGDGGEQF
TRBV4-1,many,ASSPLMGNQPQH
TRBV4-3,few,ASSQDVAGQNTGELF
TRBV29-1,.,SSSPGRDYGYT
TRBV6-5,many,ASSYSFSRGPGDTQY
TRBV7-2,many,ASSSGANYGYT
TRBV10-3,many,AISESGGNYGYT
TRBV7-2,many,ASSRSAGQRTNTGELF
TRBV6-8,many,ASSSARGSNEQY
TRBV20-1,many,SAINGDSPLH
TRBV7-2,many,ASRPPVTNTEAF
TRBV7-2,many,ASSLGTAAPYEQY
TRBV6-2/TRBV6-3,.,ASSYGITYNSPLH
TRBV5-6,many,ASSLGSSGNTIY